The 20 T cell receptor beta chains below come from one sample, sequenced in a study of cytomegalovirus exposure and HLA in healthy donors. Data came from immunoSEQ multiplex PCR; TCRdb stores just in-frame clones and leaves some out. The sample lists 150,000 to 200,000 clones, about 85% occurring once. Sequencing input: PBMCs. The source of these receptors is a man aged 25-45 years in good health and CMV-seropositive.

V usage is TRBV5-1 and J usage is TRBJ2-6, with 12 nucleotides matching TRBD1. CDR1 and CDR2 from the germline V gene are SGHRS and YFSETQ. The CDR3 has 19 residues. The junction had 5 bases not matched to a gene; V was cut back by 1 base and J by 0 bases. The CDR3: CASSLYGTGGFSGANVLTF. Here the CDR3 DNA reads TGCGCCAGCAGCTTGTACGGGACAGGGGGCTTCTCTGGGGCCAACGTCCTGACTTTC.

This chain joins TRBV6-1 and TRBJ1-1; the D is unclear. The CDR3 loop spans 14 amino acids. The germline V gene has CDR1 MNHNS and CDR2 SASEGT. With 11 bases removed from V and 1 base from J, the gap between germline ends came to 17 bases. The DNA of the CDR3 is TGTGCCCATGACGAGCATTGGGCGAACACTGAAGCTTTCTTT. The encoded protein is CAHDEHWANTEAFF.

The chain employs TRBV27 and TRBJ1-6; D may be TRBD1 (6 bases). Germline V lookup: CDR1 MNHEY, CDR2 SMNVEV (reference sequence). This CDR3 contains 17 residues. V lost 0 bases, J lost 4 bases, and 13 bases lay in between. The CDR3 loop is CASSLSPGTLYNSPLHF. DNA for the CDR3: TGTGCCAGCAGTTTATCCCCTGGGACACTTTATAATTCACCCCTCCACTTT.

The genes are TRBV7-3 and TRBJ2-1, with a possible D match to TRBD2 (6 bases). The CDR3 sequence is 16 residues long. Per the germline V gene, CDR1 is SGHTA and CDR2 is FQGTGA. The germline V and J ends were trimmed by 0 bases and 6 bases, with 15 bases remaining between them. The CDR3 sequence: CASSLTSGGLSNEQFF. For the CDR3, the DNA is TGTGCCAGCAGCTTAACGTCCGGGGGTCTGTCCAATGAGCAGTTCTTC.

This chain's CDR3 is CASSLGTFASNEQFF. CDR3 sequence (DNA): TGCGCCAGCAGCTTGGGTACATTCGCCTCCAATGAGCAGTTCTTC. This sequence joins TRBV5-1 and TRBJ2-1; D is undetermined. V lost 0 bases and J 6 bases, leaving 13 bases between the germline ends. The CDR3 totals 15 residues. The germline CDR1 and CDR2 sequences are SGHRS and YFSETQ.

V and J are TRBV11-2 and TRBJ1-5; D not certain. The CDR3 length is 14 residues. Germline-derived CDR1 and CDR2 are SGHAT and FQNNGV. V was cut by 0 bases and J by 6 bases, with 9 bases left in between. CDR3 DNA: TGTGCCAGCAGCTTAGAGGTAGGAGGTCAGCCCCAGCATTTT. This translates into CASSLEVGGQPQHF.

Concerning this clone itself: Other DNA sequences in the sample encode the same CDR3. The chain combines TRBV2 with TRBJ2-5; D remains unclear. CDR1 SNHLY and CDR2 FYNNEI come from the germline V gene. Trimming cost V 6 bases and J 0 bases, with 5 bases left between them. The CDR3 has 12 residues. The CDR3 nucleotides read TGTGCCAGCAGACAGTACCAAGAGACCCAGTACTTC. It is translated as CASRQYQETQYF.

The genes are TRBV4-2 and TRBJ2-3; 8 bases map to TRBD2. CDR1 and CDR2 from the germline V gene are LGHNA and YNFKEQ. J lost 1 base, V lost 4 bases, and 4 bases had no gene match. The CDR3 extends over 15 amino acids. The CDR3 region has the DNA TGTGCCAGCAGCCGCGGGGGGAAGGGCACAGATACGCAGTATTTT. This translates into CASSRGGKGTDTQYF.

This clone was found a few times. The rearrangement links TRBV5-1 to TRBJ2-7; TRBD1 matches at 7 bases. The CDR3 has 15 amino acids. The ends lost 1 base at V and 2 bases at J; junction bases unmatched: 6. Germline values: CDR1 SGHRS, CDR2 YFSETQ. CDR3: CASSLTETGTYEQYF. Here the CDR3 DNA reads TGCGCCAGCAGCTTGACTGAGACAGGGACCTACGAGCAGTACTTC.

The chain has TRBV7-3 and TRBJ2-1; D is unresolved. In germline, CDR1 is SGHTA, CDR2 FQGTGA. The length of the CDR3 is 15 residues. Trimming pared 1 base from V and 5 bases from J, leaving 12 bases between. CDR3 nucleotide sequence: TGTGCCAGCAGCTTAAATAGTCCCCCGAACAATGAGCAGTTCTTC. Translated: CASSLNSPPNNEQFF.

This sequence joins TRBV9 and TRBJ2-7, with TRBD2 matching 12 bases. V was pared by 3 bases and J by 7 bases, with 8 bases of the junction left unmatched. The CDR3 spans 15 residues. Germline V CDR1 and CDR2: SGDLS, YYNGEE. The CDR3 protein is CASSAASGGAGEQYF. The CDR3, as DNA: TGTGCCAGCAGCGCAGCTAGCGGGGGGGCAGGAGAGCAGTACTTC.

V usage is TRBV9 and J usage is TRBJ2-5; D unclear. Trimming removed 4 bases at V and 1 base at J, with 5 bases between. The CDR3 has 12 residues. Germline V lookup: CDR1 SGDLS, CDR2 YYNGEE. The CDR3 region has the DNA TGTGCCAGCAGCACCAGCCAAGAGACCCAGTACTTC. As protein: CASSTSQETQYF.

This clone was detected a few times. This chain links TRBV7-8 with TRBJ2-7, with 8 bases identical to TRBD1. This CDR3 is 12 amino acids long. Trimming at V came to 8 bases and at J to 3 bases, leaving 3 bases not matched to a gene. Looked up from germline, CDR1 is SGHVS and CDR2 is FQNEAQ. CDR3 in amino acids: CASLDRDYEQYF. The CDR3 region has the DNA TGTGCCAGCTTGGACAGGGACTACGAGCAGTACTTC. Combining the CDR3 with reference TRBV7-8 and TRBJ2-7 gives the whole variable domain GAGVSQSPRYKVAKRGQDVALRCDPISGHVSLFWYQQALGQGPEFLTYFQNEAQLDKSGLPSDRFFAERPEGSVSTLKIQRTQQEDSAVYLCASLDRDYEQYFGPGTRLTVT.

This clone was detected a few times. The chain is built from TRBV5-1 and TRBJ2-7, with a weak D call TRBD1 (5 bases). The CDR3 consists of 14 residues. CDR1 is SGHRS and CDR2 is YFSETQ in the germline V gene. V lost 1 base to trimming and J lost 7 bases, with 15 bases between them. The CDR3 loop reads CASSLYEGAKEQYF. The DNA for the CDR3 is TGCGCCAGCAGCTTGTACGAAGGGGCGAAGGAGCAGTACTTC.

The chain couples TRBV14 to TRBJ1-2; possible D gene TRBD1, 5 bases. The CDR3 has 15 residues. The ends were cut back, 3 bases at V and 7 bases at J, with 18 bases in the middle. Germline V gene lookup returns CDR1 SGHDN and CDR2 FVKESK. The CDR3 DNA follows: TGTGCCAGCAGCCACGAGGACATTCGTTTCCCTGGCTACACCTTC. Residues: CASSHEDIRFPGYTF.

The V gene is TRBV27, the J gene TRBJ2-3; TRBD2 is a possible D gene (6 bases). There are 16 residues in the CDR3. V was shortened by 1 base and J by 3 bases, with 14 bases between the two germline ends. Germline V lookup: CDR1 MNHEY, CDR2 SMNVEV (reference sequence). CDR3 region: CASSLLRQAGTDTQYF. The CDR3 bases are TGTGCCAGCAGTTTATTGAGGCAGGCGGGGACAGATACGCAGTATTTT.

The V gene is TRBV28, the J gene TRBJ2-3; D perhaps matches TRBD2 (5 bases). Per germline, CDR1 MDHEN and CDR2 SYDVKM. V shed 1 base and J shed 2 bases, with 10 bases lying between them. The CDR3 totals 15 residues. CDR3 amino acids: CASSLSLGDTDTQYF. The CDR3 region has the DNA TGTGCCAGCAGTTTATCGCTCGGGGACACAGATACGCAGTATTTT.

This sequence joins TRBV6-6 and TRBJ1-2; D possibly corresponds to TRBD1 (5 bases). V was clipped by 6 bases and J by 7 bases, with 15 bases between them. Per the germline V gene, CDR1 is MNHNY and CDR2 is SVGAGI (reference sequence). The CDR3 consists of 13 residues. The CDR3 reads CASSSTGDSGYTF. In DNA, the CDR3 is TGTGCCAGCAGCTCAACGGGGGACTCTGGCTACACCTTC.

The chain employs TRBV2 and TRBJ2-7; unclear D gene. Deletions cut 1 base from V and 0 bases from J, with 4 bases between. The CDR3 has 13 residues. Germline V gene data show CDR1 as SNHLY and CDR2 as FYNNEI. DNA for the CDR3: TGTGCCAGCAGTGAAGGACACTCCTACGAGCAGTACTTC. Residues: CASSEGHSYEQYF.

V gene TRBV2 combines with J gene TRBJ1-5; D is perhaps TRBD1 (5 bases). Trimming left V 2 bases short and J 11 bases short, with 13 bases between. CDR1 is SNHLY, CDR2 FYNNEI, per germline. The CDR3 covers 13 residues. CDR3 in DNA: TGTGCCAGCAGTGAAACGACCTGGGGGGCCCAGCATTTT. Encoded protein: CASSETTWGAQHF.